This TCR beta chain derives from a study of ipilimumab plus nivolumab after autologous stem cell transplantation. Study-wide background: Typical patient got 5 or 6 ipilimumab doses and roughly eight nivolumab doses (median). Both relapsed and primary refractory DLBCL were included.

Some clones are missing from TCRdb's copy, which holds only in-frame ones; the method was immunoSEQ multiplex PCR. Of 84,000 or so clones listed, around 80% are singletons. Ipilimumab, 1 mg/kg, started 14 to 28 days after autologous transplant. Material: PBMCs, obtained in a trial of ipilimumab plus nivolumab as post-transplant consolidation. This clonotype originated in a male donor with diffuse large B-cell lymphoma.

This chain's CDR3 is CASSQEVELLNTF. For the CDR3, the DNA is TGCGCCAGCAGCCAAGAAGTAGAACTACTCAACACCTTC. The chain recombines TRBV4-1 with TRBJ1-2; D is ambiguous. V dropped 0 bases and J dropped 12 bases, with 14 bases sitting between them. This CDR3 has 13 amino acids. Germline V gene sequence: CDR1 MGHRA, CDR2 YSYEKL.